The 9 T cell receptor beta chains below were found in one sample sequenced in a study of cytomegalovirus exposure and HLA in healthy donors. PCR amplification relied on 60 Vbeta primers (plus 13 Jbeta primers). Data came from immunoSEQ multiplex PCR; TCRdb stores just in-frame clones and leaves some out. The top ten hold about 1.7% of the sample, which has 150,000 to 200,000 clones, about four fifths seen once. Sequencing was carried out using PBMCs. These receptors originate from a man aged 18 to 30 in good health and CMV-seronegative.

This chain uses TRBV7-3 with TRBJ2-1, with D tentatively TRBD2 (5 bases). V was cut by 3 bases and J by 2 bases, with 5 bases left in between. CDR1 SGHTA and CDR2 FQGTGA come from the germline V gene. The CDR3 loop spans 13 amino acids. CDR3 region: CASSFGAYNEQFF. The CDR3 nucleotides are TGTGCCAGCAGCTTCGGGGCCTACAATGAGCAGTTCTTC.

This chain connects TRBV19 to TRBJ2-5; D gene uncertain. V lost 6 bases and J 6 bases, leaving 11 bases between the germline ends. The CDR3 runs 12 residues. The germline V gene has CDR1 LNHDA and CDR2 SQIVND (reference sequence). CDR3 in amino acids: CASSFLFQTQYF. CDR3 nucleotide sequence: TGTGCCAGTAGCTTTCTCTTTCAGACCCAGTACTTC.

The chain recombines TRBV7-9 with TRBJ1-2; D is possibly TRBD1 (6 bases). The CDR3 has 13 amino acids. CDR1 is SEHNR, CDR2 FQNEAQ, per germline (reference sequence). V lost 4 bases to trimming and J lost 4 bases, with 10 bases between them. CDR3 DNA sequence: TGTGCCAGCAGCTCACAGGGTACCTATGGCTACACCTTC. It specifies CASSSQGTYGYTF.

The chain uses TRBV6-1 and TRBJ2-7, with TRBD1 identical over 8 bases. This CDR3 comprises 13 residues. Germline V gene sequence: CDR1 MNHNS, CDR2 SASEGT. The V segment lost 6 bases and the J segment 6 bases; nucleotides outside the gene matches: 7. This CDR3 is CASRKRDRGEQYF. CDR3 coding DNA: TGTGCCAGCAGAAAACGTGACAGGGGCGAGCAGTACTTC.

J is TRBJ2-4 and V is TRBV5-5; D unresolved. Trimming removed 0 bases from V and 3 bases from J, with 7 bases in between. Germline V gene data show CDR1 as SGHKS and CDR2 as YYEKEE (reference sequence). This CDR3 is built from 14 residues. CDR3 nucleotides: TGTGCCAGCAGCTTGGACTTTGGCAAAAACATTCAGTACTTC. Translating gives CASSLDFGKNIQYF.

The genes are TRBV30 and TRBJ2-7; 10 bases match TRBD2. CDR1 GTSNPN and CDR2 SVGIG come from the germline V gene (reference sequence). Trimming cost V 4 bases and J 6 bases; bases outside gene matches: 9. This CDR3 is 14 amino acids long. CDR3 in DNA: TGTGCCTGGAAGACGCTAGCGGGAGTTAGCGAGCAGTACTTC. Translated: CAWKTLAGVSEQYF.

The chain employs TRBV28 and TRBJ2-7; 11 bases align to TRBD2. Germline trimming cut 6 bases from V and 3 bases from J; bases unmatched to any gene: 7. CDR3 length equals 15 residues. Germline values: CDR1 MDHEN, CDR2 SYDVKM. The CDR3 is CASRASGTSGYEQYF. DNA for the CDR3: TGTGCCAGCAGGGCATCCGGGACTAGCGGCTACGAGCAGTACTTC.

The chain is built from TRBV10-1 and TRBJ2-6, with TRBD2 as a possible D gene (5 bases). This CDR3 is built from 18 residues. The germline gives CDR1 WNHNN, CDR2 SYGVQD (reference sequence). V lost 7 bases to trimming and J lost 0 bases, with 19 bases between them. CDR3 amino acids: CASKADARKSSGANVLTF. The CDR3 DNA sequence: TGCGCCAGCAAAGCGGACGCAAGAAAAAGCTCTGGGGCCAACGTCCTGACTTTC.

The V gene is TRBV9, the J gene TRBJ2-1; D unresolved. The CDR3 contains 14 residues. CDR1 is SGDLS, CDR2 YYNGEE, per germline. The V end lost 3 bases, the J end lost 5 bases, and 12 bases lay between the germline ends. CDR3 loop: CASSGSGFDNEQFF. CDR3 DNA sequence: TGTGCCAGCAGCGGATCCGGGTTTGACAATGAGCAGTTCTTC.